The rows below give T cell receptor beta chains drawn from one sample of a study of metastatic and nonmetastatic thyroid tumors. Via MiXCR, TCRdb re-called the PCR reads. Here the sample spans approximately 20,000 clones, roughly 14% being singletons. Sequencing was performed on tumor tissue. The receptors were sampled from a female donor with papillary thyroid cancer or a benign thyroid nodule (not recorded which). Some clones in this sample may be carry-over from other donors' samples. CDR3s include the opening cysteine and the closing phenylalanine or tryptophan. Fields, in order: D gene, clone size, J gene, V gene, CDR3 protein, CDR3 DNA. The D gene is left open where the match is weak. Clone size is stated in some rows and not others, as once, few, many or a class when expanded.

.,many,TRBJ1-1,TRBV18,CASSPGTLNTEAFF,TGTGCCAGCTCACCCGGGACACTGAACACTGAAGCTTTCTTT
.,.,TRBJ2-1,TRBV7-9,CASILDTHNEQSF,TGTGCCAGCATCCTGGACACACACAATGAGCAGTCCTTC
.,many,TRBJ1-2,TRBV6-5,CASSYSTALGTNYGYTF,TGTGCCAGCAGTTACTCGACTGCTTTGGGCACTAACTATGGCTACACCTTC
TRBD2,few,TRBJ2-1,TRBV6-5,CASSYWGTSVAPRGDQFF,TGTGCCAGCAGTTACTGGGGGACTAGCGTGGCCCCCCGAGGTGATCAGTTCTTC
.,many,TRBJ2-2,TRBV5-1,CASSLERVSNTGELFF,TGCGCCAGCAGCTTGGAAAGGGTATCGAACACCGGGGAGCTGTTTTTT
.,many,TRBJ2-5,TRBV7-9,CASSSGDQETQYF,TGTGCCAGCAGCTCAGGGGACCAAGAGACCCAGTACTTC
.,many,TRBJ2-1,TRBV7-3,CASRSIRDVGNEQFF,TGTGCCAGCAGGTCAATCCGGGACGTAGGGAATGAGCAGTTCTTC
TRBD1,many,TRBJ1-1,TRBV9,CASSVVSGGPEAFF,TGTGCCAGCAGCGTAGTGTCAGGGGGACCTGAAGCTTTCTTT
TRBD1,many,TRBJ1-2,TRBV19,CASRRTKATGENYGYTF,TGTGCCAGTCGGAGGACGAAGGCGACAGGGGAAAACTATGGCTACACCTTC
.,few,TRBJ1-1,TRBV28,CASSLLRGGNTEALF,TGTGCCAGCAGTTTACTACGGGGAGGTAACACTGAAGCTCTCTTT
TRBD2,many,TRBJ2-1,TRBV27,CATKREGNMDEQFF,TGTGCCACCAAGCGGGAGGGGAACATGGATGAGCAGTTCTTC
TRBD1,many,TRBJ2-1,TRBV3-1,CASSRGQGRNNEQFF,TGTGCCAGCAGCCGGGGACAGGGGAGGAATAATGAGCAGTTCTTC
TRBD2,many,TRBJ2-4,TRBV20-1,CSARDSKTSANIQYF,TGCAGTGCTAGAGACTCGAAGACTAGCGCAAACATTCAGTACTTC
.,.,TRBJ1-1,TRBV30,CAWSRPPQSEAFF,TGTGCCTGGAGTCGTCCGCCACAGAGCGAAGCTTTCTTT
.,many,TRBJ1-1,TRBV27,CASSQVLMNTEAFF,TGTGCCAGCAGCCAAGTACTTATGAACACTGAAGCTTTCTTT
.,many,TRBJ2-5,TRBV25-1,CASSDPGQTQETQYF,TGTGCCAGCAGTGATCCCGGACAGACTCAAGAGACCCAGTACTTC
TRBD1,medium-sized,TRBJ1-2,TRBV5-5,CASSVRTGTRRPYGYTF,TGTGCCAGCAGCGTTCGGACAGGAACTCGAAGACCCTATGGCTACACCTTC
.,many,TRBJ1-2,TRBV7-9,CASSLMAGHHYGYTF,TGTGCCAGCAGCTTAATGGCAGGGCATCACTATGGCTACACCTTC
TRBD1,many,TRBJ1-5,TRBV19,CASTETGVNNQPQHF,TGTGCCAGTACCGAGACAGGGGTGAATAATCAGCCCCAGCATTTT
.,many,TRBJ1-1,TRBV7-8,CASSLVLLNTEAFF,TGTGCCAGCAGCTTAGTTCTCCTAAACACTGAAGCTTTCTTT
TRBD1,large,TRBJ2-7,TRBV7-9,CASSPTSGTGGIYEQYF,TGTGCCAGCAGTCCTACATCCGGGACAGGGGGCATCTACGAGCAGTACTTC
TRBD1,many,TRBJ1-4,TRBV30,CAWAGKGAAPGPGKLFF,TGTGCCTGGGCGGGGAAGGGGGCCGCCCCCGGTCCCGGAAAACTGTTTTTT
.,many,TRBJ2-7,TRBV28,CASSLYQVNEQYF,TGTGCCAGCAGTTTATACCAGGTCAACGAGCAGTACTTC
TRBD2,many,TRBJ2-3,TRBV18,CASSRTSLNTDTQYF,TGTGCCAGCTCCCGGACTAGTCTGAACACAGATACGCAGTATTTT
TRBD1,many,TRBJ1-2,TRBV7-2,CASSSETGNYGYTF,TGTGCCAGCAGCTCAGAGACAGGGAACTATGGCTACACCTTC
TRBD2,.,TRBJ2-2,TRBV5-1,CASSIRATSENTGELFF,TGCGCCAGCAGCATCCGAGCTACTAGCGAGAACACCGGGGAGCTGTTTTTT
TRBD2,many,TRBJ2-2,TRBV20-1,CSASEDGGATGELFF,TGCAGTGCTAGCGAGGACGGGGGGGCAACTGGGGAGCTGTTTTTT
.,medium-sized,TRBJ1-1,TRBV6-1,CASSEAGRGRGAFF,TGTGCCAGCAGTGAAGCAGGACGAGGGCGGGGAGCTTTCTTT
TRBD2,many,TRBJ2-5,TRBV5-1,CASSGGTSGAETQYF,TGCGCCAGCAGCGGCGGGACTAGCGGGGCCGAGACCCAGTACTTC